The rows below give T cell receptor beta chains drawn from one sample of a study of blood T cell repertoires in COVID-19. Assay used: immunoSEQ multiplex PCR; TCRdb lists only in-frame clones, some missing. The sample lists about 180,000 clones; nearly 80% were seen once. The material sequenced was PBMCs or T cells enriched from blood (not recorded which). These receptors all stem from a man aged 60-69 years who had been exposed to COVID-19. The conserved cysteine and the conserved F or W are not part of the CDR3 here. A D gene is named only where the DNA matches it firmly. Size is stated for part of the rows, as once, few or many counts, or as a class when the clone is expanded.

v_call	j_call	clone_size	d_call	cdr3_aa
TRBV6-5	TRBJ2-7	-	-	ASRNLSYEQY
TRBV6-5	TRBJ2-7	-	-	ASSSSFAGSYEQY
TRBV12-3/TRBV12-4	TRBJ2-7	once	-	ASSFRYEQY
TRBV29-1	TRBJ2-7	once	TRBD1	SVEVGTGSSYEQY
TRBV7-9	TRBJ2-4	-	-	ASSLGGSIQY
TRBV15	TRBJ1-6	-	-	ATTEKDDNRSPLH
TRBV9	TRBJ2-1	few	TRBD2	ASSVFGTSGTSYNEQF
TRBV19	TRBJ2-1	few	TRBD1	ASSPRTGGYNEQF
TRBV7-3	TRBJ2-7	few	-	ASSLSAYEQY
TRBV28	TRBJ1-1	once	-	ASSLSGTLNTEAF
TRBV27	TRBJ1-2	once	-	ASSLRQNYGYT
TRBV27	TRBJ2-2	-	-	ASSPRGGLTGELF
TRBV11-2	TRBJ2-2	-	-	ASSPNFGNTGELF
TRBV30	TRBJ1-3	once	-	AWRPPDTRNTIY
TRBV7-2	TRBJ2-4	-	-	ASSPIRETGTKNIQY
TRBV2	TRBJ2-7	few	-	ASGINRVHYEQY
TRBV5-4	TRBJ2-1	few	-	ASSISSLSSYNEQF
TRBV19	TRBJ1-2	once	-	ASSIDRGRGNYGYT
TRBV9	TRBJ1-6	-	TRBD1	ASSTTGVENSPLH
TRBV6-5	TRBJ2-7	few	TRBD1	ASSYPGQPYEQY
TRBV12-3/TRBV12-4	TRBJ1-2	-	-	ASSFLYGYT
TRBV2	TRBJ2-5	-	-	ASRETGVEETQY
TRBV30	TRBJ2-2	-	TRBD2	AWSVLAGVTGELF
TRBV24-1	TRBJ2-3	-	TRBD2	ATSDPRRGVTDTQY
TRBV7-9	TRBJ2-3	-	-	ASSPGQSRIDTQY
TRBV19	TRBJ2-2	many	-	ASRDRWEVKPNTGELF
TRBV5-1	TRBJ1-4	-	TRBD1	ASSSDRVTEKLF
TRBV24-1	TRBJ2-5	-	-	ATRATGKETQY
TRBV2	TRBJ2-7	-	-	ASSEAGAPGGIQTYEQY
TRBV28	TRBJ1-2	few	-	ASTRPGHYGYT
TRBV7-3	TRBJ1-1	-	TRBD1	ASSPTGQRNTEAF
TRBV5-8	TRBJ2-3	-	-	ASSDWSRADTQY
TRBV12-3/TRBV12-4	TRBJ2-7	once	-	ASSLLDVASKY
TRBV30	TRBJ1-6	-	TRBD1	AWSGTGTGGSPLH
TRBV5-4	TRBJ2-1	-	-	ASSSGSNNEQF
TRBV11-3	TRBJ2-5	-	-	ASSLSQKETQY
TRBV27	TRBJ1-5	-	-	ASSFGRGVQPQH
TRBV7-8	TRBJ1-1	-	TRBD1	ASSRTETGVGGTEAF
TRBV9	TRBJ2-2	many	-	ASSVGPAGDTGELF
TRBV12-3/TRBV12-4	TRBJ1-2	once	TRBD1	ASGKQGRSGYT
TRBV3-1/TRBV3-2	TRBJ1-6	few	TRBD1	ASSQAGFQGGSPLH